Listed below are T cell receptor beta chains from one sample, sequenced in a study of T-cell reconstitution after alpha-beta-depleted transplantation in children. TCRdb re-derived calls from the PCR reads in MiXCR, one entry per CDR3 protein. The sample lists 200,000 or so distinct CDR3 sequences, 6.3% occurring once. The specimen comprised PBMCs, sampled before TCRalphabeta/CD19-depleted stem cell transplant. These receptors were collected from a girl less than two years old with combined immunodeficiency, due to receive a stem cell transplant. The CDR3 runs from the conserved cysteine through the conserved F or W.

v_gene: TRBV28; j_gene: TRBJ1-1; len: 15; CDR3aa: CASSLTPQGNTEAFF
v_gene: TRBV7-2; j_gene: TRBJ2-1; len: 14; CDR3aa: CASSFFSGGSEQFF
v_gene: TRBV7-3; j_gene: TRBJ1-3; len: 17; CDR3aa: CASSLGGGGISGNTIYF
v_gene: TRBV5-1; j_gene: TRBJ2-7; len: 14; CDR3aa: CASSYGTGPHEQYF
v_gene: TRBV4-3; j_gene: TRBJ2-1; len: 14; CDR3aa: CASSQDTGSDEQFF
v_gene: TRBV29-1; j_gene: TRBJ2-4; len: 12; CDR3aa: CSVENSRNIQYF
v_gene: TRBV12-3/TRBV12-4; j_gene: TRBJ2-7; len: 14; CDR3aa: CASSSTGVNYEQYF
v_gene: TRBV14; j_gene: TRBJ2-2; len: 13; CDR3aa: CASSPRVTGELFF
v_gene: TRBV20-1; j_gene: TRBJ1-4; len: 13; CDR3aa: CSASGQTNEKLFF
v_gene: TRBV19; j_gene: TRBJ2-3; len: 13; CDR3aa: CASKVGVGDTQYF
v_gene: TRBV18; j_gene: TRBJ1-5; len: 14; CDR3aa: CASSPRQINQPQHF
v_gene: TRBV5-1; j_gene: TRBJ1-2; len: 13; CDR3aa: CASSPDGNYGYTF
v_gene: TRBV12-3/TRBV12-4; j_gene: TRBJ2-4; len: 15; CDR3aa: CASLSSLGGRNIQYF
v_gene: TRBV20-1; j_gene: TRBJ2-6; len: 15; CDR3aa: CSAPERGSGANVLTF
v_gene: TRBV3-1; j_gene: TRBJ2-5; len: 17; CDR3aa: CASSQERERGGQETQYF
v_gene: TRBV15; j_gene: TRBJ2-1; len: 15; CDR3aa: CATSRGGGHYNEQFF
v_gene: TRBV5-5; j_gene: TRBJ2-3; len: 15; CDR3aa: CASSGGQSGTDTQYF
v_gene: TRBV12-3/TRBV12-4; j_gene: TRBJ2-1; len: 16; CDR3aa: CASSFRGRPSYNEQFF
v_gene: TRBV3-1; j_gene: TRBJ2-5; len: 17; CDR3aa: CASSSSQGAIVGETQYF
v_gene: TRBV9; j_gene: TRBJ2-3; len: 16; CDR3aa: CASSEVLDGPPDTQYF
v_gene: TRBV18; j_gene: TRBJ2-6; len: 17; CDR3aa: CASSLRDPSSGANVLTF
v_gene: TRBV4-1; j_gene: TRBJ2-7; len: 16; CDR3aa: CASSQDSWGARYEQYF
v_gene: TRBV28; j_gene: TRBJ2-3; len: 19; CDR3aa: CASRLSPFKRFGNADTQYF